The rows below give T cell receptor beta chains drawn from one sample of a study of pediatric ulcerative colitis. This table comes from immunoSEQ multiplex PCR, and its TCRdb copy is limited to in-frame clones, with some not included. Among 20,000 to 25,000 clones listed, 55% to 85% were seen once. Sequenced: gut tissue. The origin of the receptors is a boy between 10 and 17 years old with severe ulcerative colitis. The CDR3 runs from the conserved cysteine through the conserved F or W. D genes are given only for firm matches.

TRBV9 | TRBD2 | CASSPQLASGTYEQYF
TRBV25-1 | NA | CASSLGTEAFF
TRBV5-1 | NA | CASRPARGTGELFF
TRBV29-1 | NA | CSVEDPNSEETQYF
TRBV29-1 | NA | CSVEEQGVEAFF
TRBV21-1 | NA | CASSKVGIGTRGAVF
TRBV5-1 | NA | CASSLVGAGFRNEQFF
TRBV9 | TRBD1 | CASSGQQGFSGNTIYF
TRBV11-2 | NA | CASSLSNRYTDTQYF
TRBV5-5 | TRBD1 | CASSLVGQGTYGYTF
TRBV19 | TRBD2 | CASGTSSTDTQYF
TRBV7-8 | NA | CASSPDYLPSYEQYF
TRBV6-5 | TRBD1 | CASSYSRTGQGGYTF
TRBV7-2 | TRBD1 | CASSLDTGQGRGYTF
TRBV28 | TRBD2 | CASSLYSGRVYEQFF
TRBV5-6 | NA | CASSLVAGDGYTF
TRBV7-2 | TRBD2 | CASSQLAGSYNEQFF
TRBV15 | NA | CATSRASHGATYEQYF
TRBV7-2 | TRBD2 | CASSLLPGTSGSYEQYF
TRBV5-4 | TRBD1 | CASSLAGQGSYGYTF
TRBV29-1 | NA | CSVELDTQYF
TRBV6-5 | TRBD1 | CASYGDSYGYTF
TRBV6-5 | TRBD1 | CASSYSQDRGWTEAFF
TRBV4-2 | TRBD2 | CASSQARGAGEETQYF
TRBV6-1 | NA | CASSEWGGETQYF
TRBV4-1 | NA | CASSQDQDRRIGELFF
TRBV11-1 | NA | CASSPRGGETDTQYF
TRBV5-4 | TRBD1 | CASRPGGLNTEAFF
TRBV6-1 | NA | CASQWAGTSNQPQHF
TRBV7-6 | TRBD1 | CASSPPGQGIGTEAFF
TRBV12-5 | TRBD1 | CASAIIWDWDRGQSPLHF
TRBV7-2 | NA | CASSPGSRGQEQYF
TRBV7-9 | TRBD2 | CASSLAGTSGILTGEQFF
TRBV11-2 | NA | CASNAGNYEQYF
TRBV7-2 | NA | CASSPQGGSYYGYTF
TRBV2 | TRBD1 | CASSERQGQETQYF
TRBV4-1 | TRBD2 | CASSQVPGTSGTYEQYF
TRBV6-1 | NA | CASTREVGFSEAFF
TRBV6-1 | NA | CASSVSGNTIYF
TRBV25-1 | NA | CASSEYRPTGVQETQYF
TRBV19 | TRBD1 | CASSDPLGRGRGYGYTF
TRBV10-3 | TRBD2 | CAISESSGLAIYNEQFF
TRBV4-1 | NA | CASSQAPPGTESKNIQYF
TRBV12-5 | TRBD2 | CASGFARGLAGGSHEQFF
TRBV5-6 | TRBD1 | CASSGAEGATKYEQYF
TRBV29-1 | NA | CSVESYQDYTF
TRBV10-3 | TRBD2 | CATGHLPGLAGVGYEQYF
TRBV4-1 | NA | CASSQDGGEIGETQYF
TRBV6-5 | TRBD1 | CASSSDRFYEQYF